A selection of T cell receptor beta chains follows, all from one sample in a study of T cell responses to AZD1222 COVID-19 vaccine. The repertoire was sequenced with immunoSEQ multiplex PCR; TCRdb's copy has only in-frame clones and lacks some. The table has some 130,000 clones, more than 90% seen once. The sample in question was peripheral blood, obtained 28 days after the second AZD1222 dose. These receptor sequences come from an adult who received the AZD1222 COVID-19 vaccine. Each CDR3 is given with its conserved first and last residue. The order of the fields is D gene, clone size, J gene, V gene, CDR3 DNA, CDR3 protein. D genes are given only for firm matches. Clone size is stated in some rows and not others, as once, few, many or a class when expanded.

-,-,TRBJ2-2,TRBV5-1,TGCGCCAGCAGCTTGGACGTCACCGGGGAGCTGTTTTTT,CASSLDVTGELFF
-,-,TRBJ1-5,TRBV27,TGTGCCAGCAGTTTTCGGGGTCAGCCCCAGCATTTT,CASSFRGQPQHF
-,-,TRBJ1-5,TRBV3-1/TRBV3-2,TGTGCCAGCAGCCAAGCAAGAGGACCCAATCAGCCCCAGCATTTT,CASSQARGPNQPQHF
-,-,TRBJ2-3,TRBV9,TGTGCCAGCAGCTCTTCGGACTGGGATACGCAGTATTTT,CASSSSDWDTQYF
-,-,TRBJ1-4,TRBV4-1,TGCGCCAGCAGTCCGGGGGTTGGACCTAATGAAAAACTGTTTTTT,CASSPGVGPNEKLFF
-,-,TRBJ1-5,TRBV6-5,TGTGCCAGCAGTTACTCGGCAGGGGCGAAACAGCCCCAGCATTTT,CASSYSAGAKQPQHF
-,once,TRBJ1-4,TRBV3-1/TRBV3-2,TGTGCCAGCAGCCAAGATGCAGGGTTTAATGAAAAACTGTTTTTT,CASSQDAGFNEKLFF
-,-,TRBJ2-4,TRBV7-6,TGTGCCAGCAGCTTAGCTCAGGGGCTGCACATTCAGTACTTC,CASSLAQGLHIQYF
TRBD1,-,TRBJ1-6,TRBV9,TGTGCCAGCAGCGTAGGGGGGACAGGGTTTTCACCCCTCCACTTT,CASSVGGTGFSPLHF
TRBD1,-,TRBJ1-2,TRBV6-5,TGTGCCAGCAGTTACACAGGACAGGCCTATGGCTACACCTTC,CASSYTGQAYGYTF
TRBD1,-,TRBJ1-6,TRBV11-2,TGTGCCAGCAGCCTAACAGGGGAGGTCTCCTATAATTCACCCCTCCACTTT,CASSLTGEVSYNSPLHF
-,-,TRBJ1-6,TRBV19,TGTGCCAGTAGTATGGTGACTTTCGGGAGCTCCTATAATTCACCCCTCCACTTT,CASSMVTFGSSYNSPLHF
TRBD1,-,TRBJ1-2,TRBV7-6,TGTGCCAGCAGCTTAGGTTCAGGGGGCGACTATGGCTACACCTTC,CASSLGSGGDYGYTF
TRBD1,-,TRBJ2-5,TRBV19,TGTGCCAGTAGTGGCGGGCAGGGGGCTGGGGAGACCCAGTACTTC,CASSGGQGAGETQYF
-,-,TRBJ1-2,TRBV10-3,TGTGCCATCAGTGAGGCTGAGGGCTCCCAGGGCTATGGCTACACCTTC,CAISEAEGSQGYGYTF
-,-,TRBJ1-5,TRBV4-2,TGTGCCAGCAGCCTTGGGGGGAGGGGTGATCAGCCCCAGCATTTT,CASSLGGRGDQPQHF
-,-,TRBJ1-5,TRBV19,TGTGCCAGTATTTTCTCCGGGGGCAATCAGCCCCAGCATTTT,CASIFSGGNQPQHF
TRBD1,-,TRBJ1-3,TRBV4-3,TGCGCCAGCAGCCGAGACAGGGCTGGAAACACCATATATTTT,CASSRDRAGNTIYF
-,-,TRBJ1-5,TRBV7-2,TGTGCCAGCAGCTTAGGCGCCGGCAATCAGCCCCAGCATTTT,CASSLGAGNQPQHF
-,once,TRBJ1-5,TRBV7-2,TGTGCCAGCAGCACCCCCCGGGTGAATAGCAATCAGCCCCAGCATTTT,CASSTPRVNSNQPQHF
-,few,TRBJ2-7,TRBV28,TGTGCCAGCAGTTTAACCTACGAGCAGTACTTC,CASSLTYEQYF
TRBD2,-,TRBJ2-1,TRBV19,TGTGCCTCCCGAATCCGGGGGGAATGGAATGAGCAGTTCTTC,CASRIRGEWNEQFF
-,-,TRBJ1-2,TRBV6-5,TGTGCCAGCAGTTACTTCAGGCAGGCGTCCATTGGGGGCTACACCTTC,CASSYFRQASIGGYTF
TRBD1,once,TRBJ1-3,TRBV7-2,TGTGCCAGCGGGGGACAGTCTAGCTCTGGAAACACCATATATTTT,CASGGQSSSGNTIYF
TRBD2,-,TRBJ2-2,TRBV7-2,TGTGCCAGCAGCCCTAGCGGGGGGGCCACCGGGGAGCTGTTTTTT,CASSPSGGATGELFF
TRBD1,-,TRBJ2-6,TRBV4-2,TGTGCCAGCAGCCAACCGACAGGGGGTCTTCTTGGGGCCAACGTCCTGACTTTC,CASSQPTGGLLGANVLTF
-,-,TRBJ1-4,TRBV12-3/TRBV12-4,TGTGCCAGCACGGATATTGGTGAAAAACTGTTTTTT,CASTDIGEKLFF
-,-,TRBJ1-2,TRBV2,TGTGCCAGAGACACCAGGCCCCGCTATGGCTACACCTTC,CARDTRPRYGYTF
-,few,TRBJ2-3,TRBV20-1,TGCAGTGCTAGTCTGGCGGCGAAGAGTGGGACAGATACGCAGTATTTT,CSASLAAKSGTDTQYF
TRBD2,-,TRBJ2-2,TRBV19,TGTGCCAGTAATAAGCGGGAGGCCAGGAGCACCGGGGAGCTGTTTTTT,CASNKREARSTGELFF
-,-,TRBJ1-2,TRBV6-5,TGTGCCAGCAGTTACAGGGGTGGCTACACCTTC,CASSYRGGYTF
TRBD1,-,TRBJ2-1,TRBV7-3,TGTGCCAGCAGCTTAAAATCCGGACAGGGGAACAATGAGCAGTTCTTC,CASSLKSGQGNNEQFF
TRBD2,-,TRBJ2-2,TRBV28,TGTGCCAGCAGTCTACTAGCGGGAGGGCTTAGCGGGGAGCTGTTTTTT,CASSLLAGGLSGELFF
-,-,TRBJ2-2,TRBV5-1,TGCGCCAGCAGCTTGGGAGCAGCCGGCGACGGGGAGCTGTTTTTT,CASSLGAAGDGELFF
-,-,TRBJ1-4,TRBV7-9,TGTGCCAGCAGCAATAGCGGCGGGACTTCGGAAAAACTGTTTTTT,CASSNSGGTSEKLFF
-,-,TRBJ2-1,TRBV6-5,TGTGCCAGCAGCCGACCCTACAATGAGCAGTTCTTC,CASSRPYNEQFF
-,-,TRBJ2-2,TRBV27,TGTGCCAGCAGTTCGCGGATGACCGGGGAGCTGTTTTTT,CASSSRMTGELFF
-,few,TRBJ2-7,TRBV28,TGTGCCAGCAGGTCGGTGGACAGCTCCTACGAGCAGTACTTC,CASRSVDSSYEQYF
TRBD1,-,TRBJ2-2,TRBV19,TGTGCCAGTAGGGGACAGTGGGACACCGGGGAGCTGTTTTTT,CASRGQWDTGELFF
TRBD2,-,TRBJ2-3,TRBV9,TGTGCCAGCAGCGTAGCTAGCGGGGGGCAAACAGATACGCAGTATTTT,CASSVASGGQTDTQYF
-,-,TRBJ2-5,TRBV7-3,TGTGCCAGCAGCCTTAACGCTGGGTCGGTTGGGACCCAGTACTTC,CASSLNAGSVGTQYF
-,-,TRBJ2-3,TRBV27,TGTGCCAGCACCCGACTCGACCACGGGGGCACAGATACGCAGTATTTT,CASTRLDHGGTDTQYF
-,few,TRBJ1-1,TRBV20-1,TGCAGTGCTAGTCCTCGGGGACTGAAAGCTTTCTTT,CSASPRGLKAFF
-,-,TRBJ1-4,TRBV29-1,TGCAGCGTTGAATTTGCAACTAATGAAAAACTGTTTTTT,CSVEFATNEKLFF
-,-,TRBJ2-2,TRBV27,TGTGCCAGCAGCCGAACAGGGCCCGGGGAGCTGTTTTTT,CASSRTGPGELFF
-,-,TRBJ2-1,TRBV10-3,TGTGCCATCAGTGATCCGGGGCTAGCAGTCACCTACAATGAGCAGTTCTTC,CAISDPGLAVTYNEQFF
-,-,TRBJ1-5,TRBV30,TGTGCCTGGACCCCGGGGGTATACAGGGCCAGCCATAGCAATCAGCCCCAGCATTTT,CAWTPGVYRASHSNQPQHF
-,-,TRBJ1-1,TRBV10-3,TGTGCCATCAGTCCTCAGGCGAACACTGAAGCTTTCTTT,CAISPQANTEAFF
TRBD2,-,TRBJ2-1,TRBV5-1,TGCGCCAGCAGGTCAAGCGGGATGTCATACAATGAGCAGTTCTTC,CASRSSGMSYNEQFF
-,-,TRBJ1-1,TRBV2,TGTGCCAGCAGCCAGCGCAGTAAGACCACTGAAGCTTTCTTT,CASSQRSKTTEAFF
-,-,TRBJ1-1,TRBV6-1,TGTGCCAGCAGTGAACCCGGGGCGTACACTGAAGCTTTCTTT,CASSEPGAYTEAFF
-,once,TRBJ2-2,TRBV6-2/TRBV6-3,TGTGCCAGCAGCAAAAAGGGACCGAACACCGGGGAGCTGTTTTTT,CASSKKGPNTGELFF
-,-,TRBJ2-1,TRBV28,TGTGCCAGCACCCTCCAAGCGTTCAATGAGCAGTTCTTC,CASTLQAFNEQFF